These 22 T cell receptor beta chains originate from one sample sequenced in a study of response to subunit inactivated influenza vaccine. TCRdb fed the RT-PCR reads into MiXCR, producing one record per CDR3 protein. The profile covers fewer than 750,000 distinct CDR3 sequences, with 14% appearing a single time and over 8.5% taken by the ten largest. Source: PBMCs from blood, taken less than 13 days after vaccination. The receptors were sampled from a man aged 45 to 65 who received an inactivated influenza vaccine.

The V and J genes are TRBV2 and TRBJ2-5; 11 bases align to TRBD2. Germline values: CDR1 SNHLY, CDR2 FYNNEI. The CDR3 length is 14 residues. The J segment lost 5 bases and the V segment lost 10 bases, leaving 9 bases of the junction unmatched. CDR3 loop: CATQASGRLETQYF. The CDR3 DNA follows: TGTGCCACTCAGGCTAGCGGGAGGTTGGAGACCCAGTACTTC.

This clonotype was seen at least ten times. The chain couples TRBV29-1 to TRBJ2-5, with a tentative D call TRBD2 (5 bases). Germline V gene data show CDR1 as SQVTM and CDR2 as ANQGSEA. V gave up 4 bases and J gave up 7 bases, with 10 bases separating them. The CDR3 extends over 11 amino acids. The DNA for the CDR3 is TGCAGCGTTGGAGGGCTGGGGACCCAGTACTTC. Its translation: CSVGGLGTQYF.

The V and J genes are TRBV20-1 and TRBJ2-6; a possible D gene is TRBD1 (6 bases). The CDR3 sequence is 14 residues long. V lost 6 bases and J 12 bases, leaving 21 bases between the germline ends. Germline values: CDR1 DFQATT, CDR2 SNEGSKA (reference sequence). This CDR3 reads CSATDRLPLFVLTF. The DNA for the CDR3 is TGCAGTGCCACAGACAGGTTGCCCCTTTTCGTCCTGACTTTC.

In its sample, this clonotype was seen a few times. The rearrangement joins TRBV15 to TRBJ1-1, with D unclear. The CDR3 runs 13 residues. The V gene lost 8 bases and the J gene lost 2 bases, with 12 bases spanning the gap. Germline-derived CDR1 and CDR2 are LNHNV and YYDKDF (reference sequence). Here the CDR3 reads CATSRGSNTEAFF. As DNA, the CDR3 is TGTGCCACCTCCCGGGGTTCCAACACTGAAGCTTTCTTT. The full variable domain, completed using reference TRBV15 and TRBJ1-1, is DAMVIQNPRYQVTQFGKPVTLSCSQTLNHNVMYWYQQKSSQAPKLLFHYYDKDFNNEADTPDNFQSRRPNTSFCFLDIRSPGLGDTAMYLCATSRGSNTEAFFGQGTRLTVV.

At least ten counts were recorded for this clonotype. The chain links TRBV29-1 to TRBJ1-5; a weak D match, TRBD1 (6 bases). Per the germline V gene, CDR1 is SQVTM and CDR2 is ANQGSEA. This CDR3 region has 13 residues. Trimming cost V 5 bases and J 4 bases, with 12 bases left between them. The CDR3 region has the DNA TGCAGCGTTTCTCCAGGGGCTAATCAGCCCCAGCATTTT. Amino acids: CSVSPGANQPQHF.

This clonotype was observed at least ten times. The chain employs TRBV5-1 and TRBJ1-2; 9 nucleotides match TRBD1. Germline assignment: CDR1 SGHRS and CDR2 YFSETQ. The CDR3 has 16 amino acids. V was pared by 0 bases and J by 5 bases, with 8 bases of the junction left unmatched. CDR3 sequence (DNA): TGCGCCAGCAGCTTGGGTATGGGACAGGGAACGTATGGCTACACCTTC. Translation gives CASSLGMGQGTYGYTF.

This clonotype was counted many times. The J gene is TRBJ1-5, the V gene TRBV12-3 or TRBV12-4; 9 positions agree with TRBD1. The CDR3 totals 14 residues. V lost 7 bases and J lost 6; bases outside the gene matches: 7. The CDR3 region has the DNA TGTGCCAGCATGATACAGGGGGCCGGTCAGCCCCAGCATTTT. It encodes CASMIQGAGQPQHF.

The chain employs TRBV3-1 and TRBJ1-1; D uncertain. Germline values: CDR1 LGHDT, CDR2 YNNKEL (reference sequence). Trimming shortened V by 4 bases and J by 1 base, and 10 bases separated the two germline ends. The CDR3 is 14 amino acids. CDR3 bases: TGTGCCAGCAGCCCGATACATCGGAACACTGAAGCTTTCTTT. Amino acids: CASSPIHRNTEAFF.

This clonotype was seen at least ten times. The J gene is TRBJ2-4, the V gene TRBV12-3 or TRBV12-4, with TRBD1 identical over 9 bases. This CDR3 is built from 15 residues. The V and J ends lost 5 bases and 5 bases, in that order; junction bases with no gene match: 7. In DNA form, the CDR3 reads TGTGCCAGCAGTCCCCGGGACAGGGTCCAAAACATTCAGTACTTC. This translates into CASSPRDRVQNIQYF.

This clonotype was picked up many times. The chain has TRBV5-1 and TRBJ2-3; D is undetermined. CDR3 length: 12 residues. Deletions cut 0 bases from V and 6 bases from J, with 5 bases between. Germline CDR1 reads SGHRS; CDR2 reads YFSETQ. The CDR3 loop reads CASSLAGDTQYF. The DNA for the CDR3 is TGCGCCAGCAGCTTGGCAGGTGATACGCAGTATTTT.

The chain joins TRBV5-1 to TRBJ2-7, with TRBD1 matching over 10 bases. Germline V gene lookup returns CDR1 SGHRS and CDR2 YFSETQ. The CDR3 spans 13 residues. Trimming removed 4 bases from V and 6 bases from J; junction bases left unmatched: 4. This CDR3 is CASSGRDRGEQYF. The CDR3 coding sequence is TGCGCCAGCAGCGGACGGGACAGGGGCGAGCAGTACTTC.

This clonotype was observed a handful of times. The chain uses TRBV20-1 and TRBJ1-6; 8 bases match TRBD1. CDR3 size: 17 residues. Germline-derived CDR1 and CDR2 are DFQATT and SNEGSKA (reference sequence). Trimming removed 5 bases from V and 0 bases from J; junction bases left unmatched: 9. CDR3: CSAADREQSSYNSPLHF. The DNA of the CDR3 is TGCAGTGCTGCGGACAGGGAACAAAGCTCCTATAATTCACCCCTCCACTTT.

This clonotype showed up just a few times. The chain employs TRBV6-5 and TRBJ2-3; D is uncertain. The germline CDR1 and CDR2 sequences are MNHEY and SVGAGI. The CDR3 is 15 residues long. Trimming removed 1 base at V and 0 bases at J, with 8 bases between. Here the CDR3 reads CASSYLLASTDTQYF. The CDR3 DNA follows: TGTGCCAGCAGTTACTTGTTGGCTAGCACAGATACGCAGTATTTT.

In this sample, this clonotype turned up a few times. The rearrangement joins TRBV18 to TRBJ1-1; D perhaps matches TRBD1 (6 bases). V was pared by 2 bases and J by 1 base, with 11 bases between. CDR3 length equals 15 residues. Germline assignment: CDR1 KGHSH and CDR2 LQKENI. In nucleotides, the CDR3 is TGTGCCAGCTCACCAAGACAGGTTCGGAACACTGAAGCTTTCTTT. It specifies CASSPRQVRNTEAFF.

A few counts support this clonotype. This chain uses TRBV5-5 with TRBJ2-7; D unresolved. V was clipped by 0 bases and J by 2 bases, with 12 bases between them. Germline V gene lookup returns CDR1 SGHKS and CDR2 YYEKEE (reference sequence). CDR3 size: 15 residues. DNA of the CDR3: TGTGCCAGCAGCTTGGTCGGGCAGCTAACCTACGAGCAGTACTTC. Its translation: CASSLVGQLTYEQYF. The entire variable domain, with the rest obtained from reference TRBV5-5 and TRBJ2-7, is as follows: DAGVTQSPTHLIKTRGQQVTLRCSPISGHKSVSWYQQVLGQGPQFIFQYYEKEERGRGNFPDRFSARQFPNYSSELNVNALLLGDSALYLCASSLVGQLTYEQYFGPGTRLTVT.

A few counts support this clonotype. This chain connects TRBV7-9 to TRBJ2-5; 7 bases are a match to TRBD2. Germline CDR1 SEHNR, CDR2 FQNEAQ (reference sequence). There are 15 residues in the CDR3. The J segment lost 9 bases and the V segment lost 2 bases, leaving 12 bases of the junction unmatched. This CDR3 is CASSLPGTTHGAQYF. The CDR3 DNA follows: TGTGCCAGCAGCTTACCTGGGACTACCCACGGGGCCCAGTACTTC. Filled out from reference TRBV7-9 and TRBJ2-5, the complete variable domain reads DTGVSQNPRHKITKRGQNVTFRCDPISEHNRLYWYRQTLGQGPEFLTYFQNEAQLEKSRLLSDRFSAERPKGSFSTLEIQRTEQGDSAMYLCASSLPGTTHGAQYFGPGTRLLVL.

This clonotype was detected ten times or more. This chain uses TRBV12-3 or TRBV12-4 with TRBJ1-5; D remains unclear. CDR3 length: 14 residues. V was cut by 2 bases and J by 1 base, with 6 bases left in between. The CDR3 loop reads CASSLSESNQPQHF. CDR3 DNA: TGTGCCAGCAGTTTATCTGAGAGCAATCAGCCCCAGCATTTT.

The chain employs TRBV27 and TRBJ1-2; 8 positions match TRBD1. This CDR3 comprises 18 residues. Germline CDR1 reads MNHEY; CDR2 reads SMNVEV (reference sequence). V dropped 0 bases and J dropped 4; count of bases not matched to a gene: 13. The CDR3 sequence: CASSLSYFLTGATYGYTF. For the CDR3, the DNA is TGTGCCAGCAGTTTATCCTACTTTCTGACAGGGGCCACCTATGGCTACACCTTC.

With regard to this clonotype: No conserved phenylalanine or tryptophan is present at the end of the CDR3, so a read error is the likely explanation. The J gene is TRBJ2-7, the V gene TRBV4-3, with D tentatively TRBD2 (5 bases). The germline V and J ends were trimmed by 0 bases and 4 bases, with 10 bases remaining between them. This CDR3 contains 14 residues. Germline V gene sequence: CDR1 LGHNA, CDR2 YSLEER. CDR3: CASSQDQDSYEQYS. CDR3 sequence (DNA): TGCGCCAGCAGCCAAGATCAGGACTCATACGAGCAGTACTCC.

V is TRBV5-6 and J is TRBJ2-2; TRBD1 is a possible D gene (6 bases). CDR1 and CDR2 (germline): SGHDT, YYEEEE. V dropped 0 bases and J dropped 7 bases, with 10 bases sitting between them. The CDR3 is 14 amino acids. The CDR3 loop reads CASSLVQGIGELFF. The CDR3 DNA reads TGTGCCAGCAGCTTGGTGCAGGGGATCGGGGAGCTGTTTTTT.

The chain links TRBV10-3 to TRBJ2-5; 7 bases agree with TRBD1. The J segment lost 5 bases and the V segment lost 6 bases, leaving 6 bases of the junction unmatched. The CDR3 is made up of 13 amino acids. CDR1 ENHRY and CDR2 SYGVKD come from the germline V gene. Here the CDR3 DNA reads TGTGCCATCAGCGACAGGGTTGAGGAGACCCAGTACTTC. Translating gives CAISDRVEETQYF.

J is TRBJ2-3 and V is TRBV20-1; D gene unclear. The CDR3 loop spans 15 amino acids. V shed 4 bases and J shed 2 bases, with 16 bases lying between them. Per germline, CDR1 DFQATT and CDR2 SNEGSKA (reference sequence). CDR3 region: CSAISLNPNTDTQYF. In nucleotides, the CDR3 is TGCAGTGCTATTAGCCTAAACCCTAACACAGATACGCAGTATTTT.